Following are 18 T cell receptor beta chains from one sample sequenced in a study of cytomegalovirus exposure and HLA in healthy donors. The PCR contained 60 Vbeta and 13 Jbeta primers. Some clones are missing from TCRdb's copy, which holds only in-frame ones; the method was immunoSEQ multiplex PCR. This sample has some 78,000 clones, with roughly 72% found just once. What was sequenced was PBMCs. These receptors came from a man aged 35-49 years in good health and CMV-seropositive.

The chain combines TRBV4-1 with TRBJ1-5; no clear D. In germline, CDR1 is MGHRA, CDR2 YSYEKL. Between the trimmed V and J ends, which lost 0 bases and 6 bases, there was a span of 15 bases. The CDR3 length is 16 residues. The CDR3 nucleotides are TGCGCCAGCAGCCAAGATGGAGGTCAGGTCGGTCAGCCCCAGCATTTT. Its translation: CASSQDGGQVGQPQHF.

This clone was observed a few times. The chain recombines TRBV5-1 with TRBJ2-1; 7 bases align to TRBD1. This CDR3 has 14 residues. Germline trimming cut 5 bases from V and 8 bases from J; bases unmatched to any gene: 10. Germline V gene sequence: CDR1 SGHRS, CDR2 YFSETQ. The CDR3 sequence is CASSPQDRRDEQFF. The CDR3, as DNA: TGCGCCAGCAGTCCACAGGACAGGAGAGATGAGCAGTTCTTC.

Written as DNA, the CDR3 is TGTGCCAGTAGTTCAGGGACAGCCTCCTACGAGCAGTACTTC. It is translated as CASSSGTASYEQYF. The chain links TRBV19 to TRBJ2-7; TRBD1 agrees at 7 bases. Germline-derived CDR1 and CDR2 are LNHDA and SQIVND (reference sequence). CDR3 length equals 14 residues. Germline trimming cut 5 bases from V and 0 bases from J; bases unmatched to any gene: 4.

The chain combines TRBV18 with TRBJ2-5; 11 bases align to TRBD2. This CDR3 region has 16 residues. Trimming removed 3 bases from V and 1 base from J; junction bases left unmatched: 4. The germline V gene encodes CDR1 KGHSH and CDR2 LQKENI. Written as DNA, the CDR3 is TGTGCCAGCTCACCCCCTAGCGGGGGGTTCCAAGAGACCCAGTACTTC. Protein product: CASSPPSGGFQETQYF.

CDR3 in DNA: TGTGCCAGCAGTTCCCCATCGACAGGGGCCTACGAGCAGTACTTC. Protein product: CASSSPSTGAYEQYF. V and J are TRBV6-5 and TRBJ2-7; 8 bases are a match to TRBD1. CDR1 MNHEY and CDR2 SVGAGI come from the germline V gene. V shed 4 bases and J 2 bases; nucleotides not matched to a gene: 7. CDR3 length: 15 residues.

This clone has only a few counts. The chain is built from TRBV2 and TRBJ2-1; 16 nucleotides agree with TRBD2. V lost 8 bases to trimming and J lost 9 bases; unmatched junction nucleotides: 4. There are 14 residues in the CDR3. Germline CDR1 is SNHLY and CDR2 is FYNNEI. CDR3 DNA sequence: TGTGCCAGCGGGGGACTAGCGGGGGGGAGTGAGCAGTTCTTC. Its protein product is CASGGLAGGSEQFF.

The V gene is TRBV28, the J gene TRBJ2-7, with 8 nucleotides matching TRBD1. The CDR3 contains 15 residues. Germline CDR1 is MDHEN and CDR2 is SYDVKM. V lost 6 bases, J lost 2 bases, and 9 bases stayed unmatched. CDR3 DNA: TGTGCCAGCAGATCCCCGGGACAGGCGACCTACGAGCAGTACTTC. This translates into CASRSPGQATYEQYF.

This chain connects TRBV6-1 to TRBJ2-7; a weak D match, TRBD1 (6 bases). CDR1 and CDR2 from the germline V gene are MNHNS and SASEGT. Trimming cost V 6 bases and J 1 base, with 10 bases left between them. This CDR3 is 13 amino acids long. In DNA form, the CDR3 reads TGTGCCAGCAGGCCACAGGGTTCCTACGAGCAGTACTTC. This sequence encodes CASRPQGSYEQYF.

Worth noting for this clone: One junction end disagrees with the germline gene, perhaps due to a read error. The V call is TRBV7-2, the J call TRBJ1-2, with 11 bases lining up with TRBD1. Germline assignment: CDR1 SGHTA and CDR2 FQGNSA. This CDR3 region has 12 residues. In DNA, the CDR3 is TGTGCCAGCAGCTGGGACAGGGGGGTCAGCGGCTTC. It yields the protein CASSWDRGVSGF.

The chain recombines TRBV6-1 with TRBJ2-7; 11 bases line up with TRBD1. The CDR3 spans 16 residues. With 4 bases clipped from V and 1 base from J, the junction kept 6 bases outside the gene matches. Germline V gives CDR1 MNHNS, CDR2 SASEGT. This CDR3 is CASSGLDRGPSYEQYF. The DNA for the CDR3 is TGTGCCAGCAGTGGCTTGGACAGGGGGCCATCCTACGAGCAGTACTTC.

The chain carries TRBV4-1 and TRBJ2-7; the D gene is possibly TRBD2 (6 bases). In germline, CDR1 is MGHRA, CDR2 YSYEKL. The V gene lost 0 bases and the J gene lost 1 base, with 16 bases spanning the gap. The CDR3 has 17 amino acids. CDR3 amino acids: CASSQEIGAGSSYEQYF. Written as DNA, the CDR3 is TGCGCCAGCAGCCAAGAAATAGGAGCGGGTTCTTCCTACGAGCAGTACTTC.

This sequence joins TRBV10-3 and TRBJ2-1, with 7 bases aligning to TRBD1. Germline V gives CDR1 ENHRY, CDR2 SYGVKD. V gave up 10 bases and J gave up 1 base; unmatched junction bases: 7. The CDR3 runs 14 residues. CDR3 DNA sequence: TGTGCCACCCAGGACAGGTCATCCTACAATGAGCAGTTCTTC. As protein: CATQDRSSYNEQFF.

This clone was seen more than once but under ten times. The V call is TRBV6-5, the J call TRBJ2-7; TRBD1 might be the D (6 bases). The V end was cut by 2 bases, the J end by 2 bases, with 7 bases between. Germline CDR1 and CDR2: MNHEY and SVGAGI. This CDR3 region has 13 residues. This chain's CDR3 is CASSYEGAYEQYF. The CDR3 DNA is TGTGCCAGCAGTTACGAGGGGGCCTACGAGCAGTACTTC.

This chain connects TRBV20-1 to TRBJ2-1, with D tentatively TRBD1 (5 bases). Germline loops: CDR1 DFQATT, CDR2 SNEGSKA (reference sequence). This CDR3 has 11 amino acids. The DNA for the CDR3 is TGCAGGGTGGGGAAGGGGAATGAGCAGTTCTTC. Translation gives CRVGKGNEQFF.

This chain links TRBV28 with TRBJ1-2; D unclear. The CDR3 spans 13 residues. V was shortened by 6 bases and J by 2 bases, with 10 bases between the two germline ends. Per germline, CDR1 MDHEN and CDR2 SYDVKM. The CDR3 loop is CASRKGRNYGYTF. DNA for the CDR3: TGTGCCAGCAGGAAAGGGAGAAACTATGGCTACACCTTC.

This chain links TRBV2 with TRBJ1-5; 7 nucleotides agree with TRBD1. CDR1 SNHLY and CDR2 FYNNEI come from the germline V gene. V was clipped by 6 bases and J by 6 bases; unmatched bases: 5. This CDR3 comprises 13 residues. The CDR3 DNA sequence: TGTGCCAGCAGGATGACAGGGACTCAGCCCCAGCATTTT. It encodes CASRMTGTQPQHF.

The chain carries TRBV11-2 and TRBJ2-1; TRBD2 matches 9 bases. In germline, CDR1 is SGHAT, CDR2 FQNNGV. This CDR3 has 15 residues. V lost 5 bases to trimming and J lost 6 bases; unmatched junction nucleotides: 8. CDR3 amino acids: CASSPTGGRANEQFF. The CDR3 region has the DNA TGTGCCAGCAGCCCAACCGGCGGGAGGGCCAATGAGCAGTTCTTC. The variable domain in full, completed from reference TRBV11-2 and TRBJ2-1, reads EAGVAQSPRYKIIEKRQSVAFWCNPISGHATLYWYQQILGQGPKLLIQFQNNGVVDDSQLPKDRFSAERLKGVDSTLKIQPAKLEDSAVYLCASSPTGGRANEQFFGPGTRLTVL.

V gene TRBV27 combines with J gene TRBJ2-5, with D possibly matching TRBD2 (5 bases). Trimming removed 3 bases at V and 4 bases at J, with 9 bases between. This CDR3 spans 13 amino acids. Looked up from germline, CDR1 is MNHEY and CDR2 is SMNVEV (reference sequence). The CDR3 bases are TGTGCCAGCAGTTTCACCCGGGGAGAGACCCAGTACTTC. This codes for CASSFTRGETQYF.